Listed here are 29 T cell receptor beta chains from one sample, sequenced in a study of blood T cell repertoires in COVID-19. The repertoire was sequenced with immunoSEQ multiplex PCR; TCRdb's copy has only in-frame clones and lacks some. The data show fewer than 500,000 clones, over 85% seen once. The sample comprised peripheral blood. These receptors were collected from a man aged 18 to 29 with COVID-19, enrolled during active disease.

A single count supports this clone. The V and J genes are TRBV6-1 and TRBJ2-4; D unresolved. Germline CDR1 and CDR2: MNHNS and SASEGT. V lost 2 bases and J lost 1, with 9 bases in between. This CDR3 spans 15 amino acids. The CDR3 DNA reads TGTGCCAGCAGTGAATATGGCTCTGCCAAAAACATTCAGTACTTC. Residues: CASSEYGSAKNIQYF.

The gene calls are TRBV7-2 and TRBJ1-6; tentatively, D is TRBD1 (5 bases). Germline lookup yields CDR1 SGHTA and CDR2 FQGNSA. The CDR3 is 15 residues long. Trimming shortened V by 4 bases and J by 7 bases, and 14 bases separated the two germline ends. This CDR3 reads CASSSIRVRNSPLHF. CDR3 DNA sequence: TGTGCCAGCAGCTCTATCAGGGTTAGGAATTCACCCCTCCACTTT.

The gene calls are TRBV19 and TRBJ2-1; TRBD2 matches 16 bases. CDR1 is LNHDA and CDR2 is SQIVND in the germline V gene (reference sequence). The CDR3 consists of 17 residues. J lost 6 bases, V lost 5 bases, and 7 bases had no gene match. CDR3 nucleotide sequence: TGTGCCAGTAGTGGGACTAGCGGGGGGGCCAGGGGCAATGAGCAGTTCTTC. Protein sequence: CASSGTSGGARGNEQFF.

Only a few counts were recorded for this clone. An end of the junction differs from the germline gene, which may be a read error. The rearrangement joins TRBV7-2 to TRBJ2-1; 12 bases line up with TRBD2. The CDR3 is 14 residues long. Per the germline V gene, CDR1 is SGHTA and CDR2 is FQGNSA. CDR3 DNA: TGTGCCAGCAGCCTAGCGGGGGGGCAGGGTGAGCAGTTCTTC. It translates to CASSLAGGQGEQFF.

This chain joins TRBV19 and TRBJ2-2, with TRBD2 matching 16 bases. Germline loops: CDR1 LNHDA, CDR2 SQIVND (reference sequence). The CDR3 covers 18 residues. Trimming at V came to 4 bases and at J to 3 bases, leaving 5 bases not matched to a gene. CDR3 in amino acids: CASSKPGLAGGHTGELFF. The CDR3 DNA reads TGTGCCAGTAGTAAGCCGGGACTAGCGGGAGGGCACACCGGGGAGCTGTTTTTT. Together with reference TRBV19 and TRBJ2-2, the CDR3 gives the full variable domain: DGGITQSPKYLFRKEGQNVTLSCEQNLNHDAMYWYRQDPGQGLRLIYYSQIVNDFQKGDIAEGYSVSREKKESFPLTVTSAQKNPTAFYLCASSKPGLAGGHTGELFFGEGSRLTVL.

The chain is built from TRBV5-5 and TRBJ1-3, with 8 bases lining up with TRBD1. With 5 bases clipped from V and 3 bases from J, the junction kept 4 bases outside the gene matches. Germline V gene data show CDR1 as SGHKS and CDR2 as YYEKEE (reference sequence). There are 14 residues in the CDR3. The CDR3 is CASRRGQGGNTIYF. CDR3 DNA: TGTGCCAGCAGACGTGGACAGGGTGGAAACACCATATATTTT.

This chain links TRBV30 with TRBJ2-1; D is possibly TRBD1 (5 bases). Germline CDR1 and CDR2: GTSNPN and SVGIG (reference sequence). V gave up 2 bases and J gave up 3 bases, with 20 bases separating them. There are 17 residues in the CDR3. This CDR3 is CAWSPKRGQGHYNEQFF. For the CDR3, the DNA is TGTGCCTGGAGTCCAAAAAGGGGCCAGGGTCACTACAATGAGCAGTTCTTC.

The rearrangement uses TRBV2 and TRBJ1-1; 8 bases are a match to TRBD1. Germline values: CDR1 SNHLY, CDR2 FYNNEI. The CDR3 length is 14 residues. The junction had 5 bases not matched to a gene; V was cut back by 7 bases and J by 1 base. Written as DNA, the CDR3 is TGTGCCAGCACCGACAGGGGCAGGAACACTGAAGCTTTCTTT. Protein sequence: CASTDRGRNTEAFF.

This chain uses TRBV9 with TRBJ2-5, with TRBD2 identical over 9 bases. CDR1 and CDR2 from the germline V gene are SGDLS and YYNGEE. The CDR3 loop spans 16 amino acids. Germline trimming cut 4 bases from V and 2 bases from J; bases unmatched to any gene: 9. CDR3 DNA: TGTGCCAGCAGCACCGGACTAGCGAGTTATCAAGAGACCCAGTACTTC. Its translation is CASSTGLASYQETQYF.

The chain combines TRBV7-9 with TRBJ2-2; 10 bases are shared with TRBD1. This CDR3 has 15 residues. The germline V gene encodes CDR1 SEHNR and CDR2 FQNEAQ (reference sequence). V lost 4 bases, J lost 7 bases, and 6 bases stayed unmatched. The CDR3 DNA reads TGTGCCAGCAGCTCGGGACAGGGGAAGGGCGGGGAGCTGTTTTTT. Its translation is CASSSGQGKGGELFF.

The CDR3 is CASSEWPQQVFNQPQHF. CDR3 sequence (DNA): TGTGCCAGCAGTGAATGGCCCCAGCAGGTTTTCAATCAGCCCCAGCATTTT. The J gene is TRBJ1-5, the V gene TRBV6-1; no clear D. Germline values: CDR1 MNHNS, CDR2 SASEGT. Trimming shortened V by 2 bases and J by 3 bases, and 17 bases separated the two germline ends. The CDR3 length is 17 residues.

V gene TRBV5-6 combines with J gene TRBJ2-7; 7 bases map to TRBD1. The V gene's germline CDR1 is SGHDT and CDR2 YYEEEE. The V and J ends lost 0 bases and 5 bases, in that order; junction bases with no gene match: 5. This CDR3 is built from 14 residues. CDR3 bases: TGTGCCAGCAGCTTGGAGGGGGCAGTCCACGAGCAGTACTTC. Translation: CASSLEGAVHEQYF.

This chain links TRBV7-2 with TRBJ2-7, with D tentatively TRBD2 (5 bases). Per germline, CDR1 SGHTA and CDR2 FQGNSA. The CDR3 totals 14 residues. The V end lost 5 bases, the J end lost 4 bases, and 15 bases lay between the germline ends. CDR3 in amino acids: CASSPRDSRYEQYF. The CDR3 DNA reads as TGTGCCAGCAGCCCACGGGATTCTCGATACGAGCAGTACTTC.

The genes are TRBV27 and TRBJ1-2; 9 nucleotides match TRBD1. Germline-derived CDR1 and CDR2 are MNHEY and SMNVEV (reference sequence). The CDR3 runs 14 residues. Unmatched junction bases numbered 2, after V lost 6 bases and J lost 0 bases. Here the CDR3 reads CASRGTGSNYGYTF. The CDR3 DNA follows: TGTGCCAGCAGGGGGACAGGGTCTAACTATGGCTACACCTTC.

The genes are TRBV13 and TRBJ1-2, with 8 bases identical to TRBD1. From germline, CDR1 is PRHDT and CDR2 FYEKMQ (reference sequence). After removal of 5 bases from V and 7 bases from J, the junction contained 6 bases not matched to a gene. The CDR3 totals 13 residues. In DNA form, the CDR3 reads TGTGCCAGCAGCCCGCAGGGGGCGTTTGGCTACACCTTC. Residues: CASSPQGAFGYTF.

V and J are TRBV5-4 and TRBJ2-7, with D maybe TRBD2 (6 bases). V lost 0 bases and J lost 3, with 13 bases in between. The CDR3 consists of 15 residues. The V gene's germline CDR1 is SGHNT and CDR2 YYREEE (reference sequence). CDR3 sequence reads: CASSLDGGAGYEQYF. As DNA, the CDR3 is TGTGCCAGCAGCTTGGATGGGGGAGCGGGCTACGAGCAGTACTTC.

The J gene is TRBJ2-7, the V gene TRBV5-4; TRBD1 matches 8 bases. Trimming took 0 bases from V and 5 from J; bases not matched to a gene: 4. Germline V gene data show CDR1 as SGHNT and CDR2 as YYREEE (reference sequence). This CDR3 is built from 14 residues. CDR3: CASSLGQGFNEQYF. The CDR3 nucleotides are TGTGCCAGCAGCTTGGGACAGGGGTTCAACGAGCAGTACTTC.

This chain connects TRBV3-1 (or the pseudogene TRBV3-2) to TRBJ1-4; D is unclear. V dropped 4 bases and J dropped 8 bases, with 17 bases sitting between them. This CDR3 is 15 amino acids long. Germline V lookup: CDR1 LGHDT, CDR2 YNNKEL (reference sequence). CDR3 sequence: CASSPRWSGTEKLFF. CDR3 nucleotide sequence: TGTGCCAGCAGCCCAAGATGGAGCGGTACCGAAAAACTGTTTTTT.

This chain uses TRBV6-5 with TRBJ2-5, with a tentative D call TRBD2 (7 bases). With 0 bases removed from V and 3 bases from J, the gap between germline ends came to 11 bases. There are 15 residues in the CDR3. Germline lookup yields CDR1 MNHEY and CDR2 SVGAGI. CDR3 loop: CASSYSSGGEETQYF. CDR3 DNA sequence: TGTGCCAGCAGTTACTCTTCGGGGGGCGAAGAGACCCAGTACTTC.

The chain recombines TRBV7-2 with TRBJ1-2; D unclear. This CDR3 is built from 13 residues. Per germline, CDR1 SGHTA and CDR2 FQGNSA. V gave up 0 bases and J gave up 4 bases, with 6 bases separating them. As DNA, the CDR3 is TGTGCCAGCAGCTTAGCGTCCAGCTATGGCTACACCTTC. Its protein product is CASSLASSYGYTF.

The CDR3 region is CASRPTGGDNTEAFF. CDR3 coding DNA: TGTGCCAGCAGACCGACAGGGGGTGATAACACTGAAGCTTTCTTT. The chain combines TRBV6-5 with TRBJ1-1, with TRBD1 matching 9 bases. With V trimmed by 6 bases and J by 2 bases, 7 bases remained unmatched. Per the germline V gene, CDR1 is MNHEY and CDR2 is SVGAGI. The CDR3 contains 15 residues.

The V and J genes are TRBV7-3 and TRBJ2-1, with TRBD2 as a possible D gene (5 bases). Trimming removed 1 base from V and 10 bases from J, with 8 bases in between. Germline V lookup: CDR1 SGHTA, CDR2 FQGTGA. The CDR3 has 12 amino acids. The CDR3 reads CASSLRTGEQFF. As DNA, the CDR3 is TGTGCCAGCAGCTTAAGAACGGGGGAGCAGTTCTTC.

This chain uses TRBV14 with TRBJ2-1; TRBD2 is a possible D gene (6 bases). The CDR3 totals 15 residues. CDR1 is SGHDN, CDR2 FVKESK, per germline. The ends were cut back, 1 base at V and 9 bases at J, with 16 bases in the middle. CDR3 in DNA: TGTGCCAGCAGCCAAGTCGGAGGGCCCACACGTGAGCAGTTCTTC. Amino acid sequence: CASSQVGGPTREQFF.

The chain has TRBV5-5 and TRBJ2-7; tentatively, D is TRBD1 (6 bases). The CDR3 runs 13 residues. V gave up 3 bases and J gave up 3 bases, with 10 bases separating them. CDR1 is SGHKS, CDR2 YYEKEE, per germline (reference sequence). DNA for the CDR3: TGTGCCAGCAGCTATAACAGGGACTACGAGCAGTACTTC. Protein product: CASSYNRDYEQYF.

The rearrangement joins TRBV27 to TRBJ1-1; TRBD1 agrees at 7 bases. Trimming cost V 5 bases and J 5 bases; bases outside gene matches: 8. The CDR3 covers 14 residues. Germline V gene lookup returns CDR1 MNHEY and CDR2 SMNVEV (reference sequence). The CDR3 region has the DNA TGTGCCAGCAGTCCCATACAGGGGAGAACTGAAGCTTTCTTT. Encoded protein: CASSPIQGRTEAFF.

Comments on this clone: One end of the junction does not line up with germline, which may come from a read error. This chain joins TRBV9 and TRBJ2-7, with a tentative D call TRBD1 (6 bases). This CDR3 has 13 residues. Germline V gene sequence: CDR1 SGDLS, CDR2 YYNGEE. The CDR3 sequence: CASSTRTGSPLHF. In DNA form, the CDR3 reads TGTGCCAGCAGTACCAGAACAGGGTCCCCCCTCCACTTC.

The chain is built from TRBV6-5 and TRBJ1-1, with a weak D call TRBD1 (6 bases). Germline V gene lookup returns CDR1 MNHEY and CDR2 SVGAGI. CDR3 length: 15 residues. Trimming left V 2 bases short and J 1 base short, with 11 bases between. CDR3 in amino acids: CASSYGFRGNTEAFF. The CDR3 DNA reads TGTGCCAGCAGTTACGGCTTCAGGGGGAACACTGAAGCTTTCTTT.

The V and J genes are TRBV6-5 and TRBJ1-2; no clear D. From germline, CDR1 is MNHEY and CDR2 SVGAGI. Trimming pared 2 bases from V and 9 bases from J, leaving 16 bases between. The CDR3 is made up of 14 amino acids. The CDR3 spells CASSYGQAIDSYTF. In DNA, the CDR3 is TGTGCCAGCAGTTACGGTCAGGCCATCGACAGCTACACCTTC.

The chain couples TRBV5-1 to TRBJ2-1; D is perhaps TRBD2 (6 bases). Germline V gives CDR1 SGHRS, CDR2 YFSETQ. The CDR3 sequence is 14 residues long. V was pared by 2 bases and J by 6 bases, with 12 bases between. CDR3 sequence reads: CASSFGGPGNEQFF. The CDR3 region has the DNA TGCGCCAGCAGCTTCGGAGGGCCTGGCAATGAGCAGTTCTTC.